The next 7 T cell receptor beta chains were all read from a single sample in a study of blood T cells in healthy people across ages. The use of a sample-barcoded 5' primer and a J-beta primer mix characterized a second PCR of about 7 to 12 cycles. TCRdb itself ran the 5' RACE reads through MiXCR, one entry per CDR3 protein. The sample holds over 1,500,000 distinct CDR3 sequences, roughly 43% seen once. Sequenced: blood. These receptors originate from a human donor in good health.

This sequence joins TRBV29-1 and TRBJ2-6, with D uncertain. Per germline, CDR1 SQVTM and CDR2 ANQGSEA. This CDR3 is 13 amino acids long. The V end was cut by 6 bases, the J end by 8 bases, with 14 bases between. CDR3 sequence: CSVPSVGSNVLTF. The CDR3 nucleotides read TGCAGCGTCCCCTCGGTCGGGTCCAACGTCCTGACTTTC.

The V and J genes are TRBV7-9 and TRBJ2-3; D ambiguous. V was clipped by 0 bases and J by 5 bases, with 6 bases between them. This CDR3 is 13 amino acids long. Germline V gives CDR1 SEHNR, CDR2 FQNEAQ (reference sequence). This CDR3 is CASSLAGIDTQYF. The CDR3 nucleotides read TGTGCCAGCAGCTTAGCTGGCATAGATACGCAGTATTTT.

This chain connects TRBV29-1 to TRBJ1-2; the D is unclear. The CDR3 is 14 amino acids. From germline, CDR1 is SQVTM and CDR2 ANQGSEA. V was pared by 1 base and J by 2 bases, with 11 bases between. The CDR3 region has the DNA TGCAGCGTTGAAGGGGATAGAGACAACTATGGCTACACCTTC. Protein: CSVEGDRDNYGYTF.

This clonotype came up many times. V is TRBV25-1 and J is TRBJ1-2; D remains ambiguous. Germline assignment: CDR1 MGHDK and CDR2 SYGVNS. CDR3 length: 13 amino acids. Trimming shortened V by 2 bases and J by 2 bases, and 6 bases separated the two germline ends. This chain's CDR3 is CASSERRNYGYTF. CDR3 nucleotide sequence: TGTGCCAGCAGTGAACGGCGGAACTATGGCTACACCTTC.

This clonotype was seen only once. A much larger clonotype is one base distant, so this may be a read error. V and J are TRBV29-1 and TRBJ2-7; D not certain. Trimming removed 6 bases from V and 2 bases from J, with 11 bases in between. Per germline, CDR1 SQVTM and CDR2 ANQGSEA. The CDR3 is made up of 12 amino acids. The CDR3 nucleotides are TGCAGCGTAACAGAATCGCCCTACGAGCAGTACTTC. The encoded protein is CSVTESPYEQYF.

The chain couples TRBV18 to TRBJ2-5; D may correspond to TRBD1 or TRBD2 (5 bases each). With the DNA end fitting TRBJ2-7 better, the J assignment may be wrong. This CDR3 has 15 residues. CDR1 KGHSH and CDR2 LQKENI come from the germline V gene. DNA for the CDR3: TGTGCCAGCTCACCTAGTCTAGTAGGGACGTACGAGCAGTACTTC. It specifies CASSPSLVGTYEQYF.

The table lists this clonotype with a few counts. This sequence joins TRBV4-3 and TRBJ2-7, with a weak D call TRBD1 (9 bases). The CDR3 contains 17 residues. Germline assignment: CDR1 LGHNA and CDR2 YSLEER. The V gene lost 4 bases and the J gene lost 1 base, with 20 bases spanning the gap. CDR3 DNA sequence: TGCGCCAGCAGCCGCAGTAGCGGGACAGGGCATTCCTACGAGCAGTACTTC. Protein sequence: CASSRSSGTGHSYEQYF.